The TCR beta chain under discussion was sequenced for a study of tumor and adjacent non-tumor tissue in lung cancer. A modified ARM-PCR protocol with three rounds of nested PCR amplified TCRbeta. Each CDR3 protein gets one entry after TCRdb re-called the multiplex PCR reads with MiXCR. The sample has more than 85,000 distinct CDR3 sequences, over 55% seen once; the top ten hold approximately 18%. A remark on this clonotype: The antigen remains unidentified. The junction departs from germline at one end; a sequencing error may be responsible.

Points from the study as a whole: Patients with more diverse tumor TCRs had worse survival. Normal lung showed higher cumulative top 100 clone frequency than tumor.

CDR1 and CDR2 (germline): SQVTM, ANQGSEA. The CDR3 contains 11 residues. No cell sorting was done before RNA was extracted from the tissue. This non-tumor lung sample came from over 3 cm beyond the tumor edge. The receptor comes from a man aged 25-45 years with non-small cell lung cancer. Sequencing was carried out using distant non-tumor lung tissue. The chain combines TRBV29-1 with TRBJ1-2; D unclear. CDR3 residues: CSVEIADVYTF. CDR3 nucleotide sequence: TGCAGCGTTGAGATCGCTGATGTCTACACTTTC. Combining the CDR3 with reference TRBV29-1 and TRBJ1-2 gives the whole variable domain SAVISQKPSRDICQRGTSLTIQCQVDSQVTMMFWYRQQPGQSLTLIATANQGSEATYESGFVIDKFPISRPNLTFSTLTVSNMSPEDSSIYLCSVEIADVYTFGSGTRLTVV.